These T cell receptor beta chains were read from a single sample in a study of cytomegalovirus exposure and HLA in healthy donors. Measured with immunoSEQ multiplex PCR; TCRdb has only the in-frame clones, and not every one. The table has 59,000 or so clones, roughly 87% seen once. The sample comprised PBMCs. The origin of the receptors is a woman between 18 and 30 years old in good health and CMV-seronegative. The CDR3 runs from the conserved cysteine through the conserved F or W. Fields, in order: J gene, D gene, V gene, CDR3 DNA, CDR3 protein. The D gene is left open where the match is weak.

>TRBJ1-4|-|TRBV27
TGTGCCAGCAGTTGGAAGCAGGATAATGAAAAACTGTTTTTT
CASSWKQDNEKLFF
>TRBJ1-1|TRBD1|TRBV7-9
TGTGCCAGCAGCTGGATTGGACAGGGTAGATCTGAAGCTTTCTTT
CASSWIGQGRSEAFF
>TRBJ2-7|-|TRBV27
TGTGCCAGCAGTTTAGGAGGGGGCGCCTACGAGCAGTACTTC
CASSLGGGAYEQYF
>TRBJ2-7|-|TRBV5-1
TGCGCCAGCAGCTTAACCGACAGGAACTACGAGCAGTACTTC
CASSLTDRNYEQYF
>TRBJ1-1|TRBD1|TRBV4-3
TGCGCCAGCAGCCAAGACCAAGGGACAGGGGGTTACACTGAAGCTTTCTTT
CASSQDQGTGGYTEAFF
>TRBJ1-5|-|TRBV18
TGTGCCAGCTCACCTTGGCCCCTTGTACGGAGTCAGCCCCAGCATTTT
CASSPWPLVRSQPQHF
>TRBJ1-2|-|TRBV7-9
TGTGCCAGCAGCTCCCGGACAGATCAAGGCTACACCTTC
CASSSRTDQGYTF
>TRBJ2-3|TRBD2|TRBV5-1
TGCGCCAGCAGCCTGGGACTAGCTGGAGGAGATACGCAGTATTTT
CASSLGLAGGDTQYF
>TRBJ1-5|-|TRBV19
TGTGCCAGTAGTAAGGGATCAGCGGGTCAGCCCCAGCATTTT
CASSKGSAGQPQHF
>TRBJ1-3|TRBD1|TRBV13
TGTGCCAGCAGCTGGACAGGATACCAAGGCTCTGGAAACACCATATATTTT
CASSWTGYQGSGNTIYF
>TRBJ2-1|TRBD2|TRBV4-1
TGCGCCAGCAGCCAGGGCCCTCCCTTAGCGGGGGGTTACAATGAGCAGTTCTTC
CASSQGPPLAGGYNEQFF
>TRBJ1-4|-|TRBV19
TGTGCCAGTAGTCCGGAGGGGACGGCGAAACTGTTTTTT
CASSPEGTAKLFF
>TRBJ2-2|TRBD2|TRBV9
TGTGCCAGCAGCCTCCGGGATGCGGGAGGAACCGGGGAGCTGTTTTTT
CASSLRDAGGTGELFF
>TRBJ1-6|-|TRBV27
TGTGCCAGCAGCCAGGGGAACTCCTATAATTCACCCCTCCACTTT
CASSQGNSYNSPLHF
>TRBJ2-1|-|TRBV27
TGTGCCAGCAGTTTATCGTTAAGGGACACGGGCTTTTACAATGAGCAGTTCTTC
CASSLSLRDTGFYNEQFF
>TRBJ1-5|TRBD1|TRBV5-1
TGCGCCAGCAGCTCCGGGACAGAGAATCAGCCCCAGCATTTT
CASSSGTENQPQHF
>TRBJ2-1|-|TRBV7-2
TGTGCCAGCAGCTTAGGGTGGGGACGGGAGTGGAAGAATGAGCAGTTCTTC
CASSLGWGREWKNEQFF
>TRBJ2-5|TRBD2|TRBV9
TGTGCCAGCAGCGTAGGGACTAGCGGGAGGGGGCAAGAGACCCAGTACTTC
CASSVGTSGRGQETQYF
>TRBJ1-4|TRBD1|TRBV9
TGTGCCAGCAGCGTAGGAACAGGGGGCCGGGAAAAACTGTTTTTT
CASSVGTGGREKLFF
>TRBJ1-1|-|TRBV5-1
TGCGCCAGCCAGGCACAGGGTCGGACTGAAGCTTTCTTT
CASQAQGRTEAFF
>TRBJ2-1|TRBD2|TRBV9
TGTGCCAGCAGCGTAGGGCAAGCGGGAGGGGCTTACAATGAGCAGTTCTTC
CASSVGQAGGAYNEQFF
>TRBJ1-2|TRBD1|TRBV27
TGTGCCAGCAGTCTGACAGGGTTCTTCTCTGGCTACACCTTC
CASSLTGFFSGYTF